This entry concerns a single T cell receptor (beta chain). The authors isolated at least 6 million PBMCs per sample. Germline CDR1 KGHSH, CDR2 LQKENI. The CDR3 is 16 amino acids. Trimming cost V 4 bases and J 0 bases; bases outside gene matches: 7. This entry belongs to a study of blood T cells in healthy people across ages. It was with a sample-barcoded 5' primer and a J-beta primer mix that a second PCR of about 7 to 12 cycles was run. Each CDR3 protein is one row after TCRdb ran MiXCR on the 5' RACE reads. The table shows around 990,000 distinct CDR3 sequences, with roughly two fifths occurring only once.

This sequence joins TRBV18 and TRBJ2-3; TRBD2 matches at 7 bases. Sample: blood. This clonotype was obtained from a man aged 18 to 35 in good health. The CDR3 reads CASSRGAAGSTDTQYF. The CDR3 nucleotides are TGTGCCAGCTCACGAGGGGCAGCGGGGAGCACAGATACGCAGTATTTT. Full variable domain (remainder filled in from reference TRBV18 and TRBJ2-3): NAGVMQNPRHLVRRRGQEARLRCSPMKGHSHVYWYRQLPEEGLKFMVYLQKENIIDESGMPKERFSAEFPKEGPSILRIQQVVRGDSAAYFCASSRGAAGSTDTQYFGPGTRLTVL.